The next 14 T cell receptor beta chains were all read from a single sample in a study of T cell responses to AZD1222 COVID-19 vaccine. Only in-frame clones appear in the TCRdb table, and some are missing; sequencing was by immunoSEQ multiplex PCR. The profile shows about 140,000 clones, roughly 92% of them singletons. This material consisted of peripheral blood, taken on day 0 of AZD1222 vaccination. Receptor source: an adult in good health.

J is TRBJ1-1 and V is TRBV11-3; D gene unclear. The V end lost 0 bases, the J end lost 7 bases, and 9 bases lay between the germline ends. The CDR3 sequence is 13 residues long. Germline V lookup: CDR1 SGHNT, CDR2 YENEEA. The CDR3 protein is CASSLEGRDEAFF. The CDR3, as DNA: TGTGCCAGCAGCTTAGAAGGGCGGGATGAAGCTTTCTTT.

The V call is TRBV19, the J call TRBJ1-6, with unresolved D. Trimming cost V 5 bases and J 6 bases, with 14 bases left between them. The CDR3 is made up of 15 amino acids. Germline loops: CDR1 LNHDA, CDR2 SQIVND (reference sequence). The CDR3 loop is CASSRTYPPNSPLHF. Here the CDR3 DNA reads TGTGCCAGTAGTCGCACCTACCCGCCTAATTCACCCCTCCACTTT.

This clone has a handful of counts. The J gene is TRBJ1-6, the V gene TRBV6-1; no clear D. V was pared by 3 bases and J by 0 bases, with 18 bases between. CDR3 length: 19 residues. The germline V gene has CDR1 MNHNS and CDR2 SASEGT. The CDR3 loop is CASSDGLGTSSSYNSPLHF. The CDR3 DNA follows: TGTGCCAGCAGTGATGGACTTGGCACCTCAAGCTCCTATAATTCACCCCTCCACTTT.

J is TRBJ2-3 and V is TRBV23-1; no reliable D call. TRBV23-1 is annotated as an ORF whose role is uncertain. The CDR3 covers 15 residues. With 0 bases removed from V and 2 bases from J, the gap between germline ends came to 9 bases. The CDR3 coding sequence is TGCGCCAGCAGTCAATCGGGTCTCTTCACAGATACGCAGTATTTT. Translated, it gives CASSQSGLFTDTQYF.

V usage is TRBV6-1 and J usage is TRBJ1-1; tentative D call: TRBD1 (6 bases). V lost 1 base and J 5 bases, leaving 11 bases between the germline ends. Germline assignment: CDR1 MNHNS and CDR2 SASEGT. This CDR3 is 14 amino acids long. CDR3 loop: CASSEGGAGTEAFF. The CDR3 nucleotides are TGTGCCAGCAGTGAAGGGGGGGCAGGTACTGAAGCTTTCTTT.

The sample holds a few counts of this clone. V is TRBV5-1 and J is TRBJ2-1, with D perhaps assigned TRBD1 or TRBD2 (5 bases each). In germline, CDR1 is SGHRS, CDR2 YFSETQ. Trimming cost V 4 bases and J 5 bases, with 13 bases left between them. The CDR3 length is 14 residues. In DNA form, the CDR3 reads TGCGCCAGCAGCGCCGGGGCCCAGGACAATGAGCAGTTCTTC. Its protein product is CASSAGAQDNEQFF.

This chain links TRBV28 with TRBJ1-5; no firm D call. CDR3 length: 18 amino acids. Trimming took 2 bases from V and 0 from J, leaving 17 bases between them. Per the germline V gene, CDR1 is MDHEN and CDR2 is SYDVKM. This CDR3 reads CASSLSGSEGYSNQPQHF. CDR3 coding DNA: TGTGCCAGCAGTTTAAGTGGATCTGAGGGTTATAGCAATCAGCCCCAGCATTTT. The entire variable domain, with the rest obtained from reference TRBV28 and TRBJ1-5, is as follows: DVKVTQSSRYLVKRTGEKVFLECVQDMDHENMFWYRQDPGLGLRLIYFSYDVKMKEKGDIPEGYSVSREKKERFSLILESASTNQTSMYLCASSLSGSEGYSNQPQHFGDGTRLSIL.

The chain uses TRBV2 and TRBJ2-7, with a weak D call TRBD2 (5 bases). This CDR3 region has 15 residues. The V end was cut by 2 bases, the J end by 3 bases, with 14 bases between. The germline V gene encodes CDR1 SNHLY and CDR2 FYNNEI. CDR3 region: CASSESVIEGYEQYF. CDR3 in DNA: TGTGCCAGCAGTGAATCTGTTATAGAGGGCTACGAGCAGTACTTC.

The rearrangement links TRBV10-1 to TRBJ1-5, with D unclear. V was clipped by 2 bases and J by 4 bases, with 15 bases between them. The CDR3 has 16 residues. CDR1 is WNHNN, CDR2 SYGVQD, per germline (reference sequence). The CDR3 nucleotides are TGCGCCAGCAGTGAGGGAAACAGTGGAGGGAATCAGCCCCAGCATTTT. This encodes CASSEGNSGGNQPQHF.

The gene calls are TRBV28 and TRBJ1-1; D is ambiguous. The CDR3 has 14 residues. CDR1 is MDHEN and CDR2 is SYDVKM in the germline V gene. The ends were cut back, 10 bases at V and 4 bases at J, with 19 bases in the middle. CDR3 bases: TGTGCCACAAGGGCTGGAGAGGGCGGCACTGAAGCTTTCTTT. Its protein product is CATRAGEGGTEAFF.

The CDR3 loop reads CATSHRDSSYEQYF. The DNA of the CDR3 is TGTGCCACCAGCCACCGGGACTCCTCCTACGAGCAGTACTTC. The chain links TRBV24-1 to TRBJ2-7; TRBD2 is a possible D gene (6 bases). Germline V lookup: CDR1 KGHDR, CDR2 SFDVKD. Trimming shortened V by 7 bases and J by 0 bases, and 12 bases separated the two germline ends. The length of the CDR3 is 14 residues.

This chain connects TRBV5-6 to TRBJ2-1; possibly TRBD2 for D (5 bases). Between the trimmed V and J ends, which lost 3 bases and 7 bases, there was a span of 11 bases. In germline, CDR1 is SGHDT, CDR2 YYEEEE. This CDR3 has 13 residues. For the CDR3, the DNA is TGTGCCAGCAGCTGGGGAGTCAAAAATGAGCAGTTCTTC. Translation: CASSWGVKNEQFF.

This clone was found once. The rearrangement joins TRBV27 to TRBJ2-6; the D gene is possibly TRBD1 (5 bases). V shed 6 bases and J shed 4 bases, with 16 bases lying between them. The germline gives CDR1 MNHEY, CDR2 SMNVEV (reference sequence). This CDR3 spans 16 amino acids. The CDR3 DNA sequence: TGTGCCAGCAGCCAAGACTGGGGCGGCGGGGCCAACGTCCTGACTTTC. Translation gives CASSQDWGGGANVLTF.

The V and J genes are TRBV5-1 and TRBJ1-3; weak D call: TRBD1 (5 bases). Trimming left V 0 bases short and J 3 bases short, with 13 bases between. The CDR3 has 16 residues. The germline CDR1 and CDR2 sequences are SGHRS and YFSETQ. As DNA, the CDR3 is TGCGCCAGCAGCTTGGCCAGCCAGGGCTATGGAAACACCATATATTTT. As protein: CASSLASQGYGNTIYF.